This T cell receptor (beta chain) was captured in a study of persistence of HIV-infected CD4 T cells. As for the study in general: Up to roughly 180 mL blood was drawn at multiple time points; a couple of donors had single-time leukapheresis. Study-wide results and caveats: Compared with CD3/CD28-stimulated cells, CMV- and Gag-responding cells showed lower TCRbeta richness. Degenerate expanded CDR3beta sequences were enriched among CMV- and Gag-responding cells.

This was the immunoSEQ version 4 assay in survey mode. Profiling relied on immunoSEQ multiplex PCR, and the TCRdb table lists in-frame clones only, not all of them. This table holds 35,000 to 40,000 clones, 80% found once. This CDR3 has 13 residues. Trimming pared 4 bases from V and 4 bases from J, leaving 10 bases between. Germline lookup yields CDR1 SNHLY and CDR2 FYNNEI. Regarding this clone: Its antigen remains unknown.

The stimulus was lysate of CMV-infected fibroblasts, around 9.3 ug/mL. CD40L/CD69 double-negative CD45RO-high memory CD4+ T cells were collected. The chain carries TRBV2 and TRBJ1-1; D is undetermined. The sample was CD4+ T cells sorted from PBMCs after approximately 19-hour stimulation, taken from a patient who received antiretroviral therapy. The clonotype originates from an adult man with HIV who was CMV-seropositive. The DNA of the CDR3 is TGTGCCAGCAGTGGTGGAAGGTTCACTGAAGCTTTCTTT. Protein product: CASSGGRFTEAFF.